This entry features one T cell receptor (beta chain) sequence. TCR alpha and TCR beta cDNA libraries with sample barcodes and UMIs came from 5'RACE using constant-segment primers. TCRdb re-called the 5' RACE reads through MiXCR, storing one row per CDR3 protein. This table holds about 190,000 distinct CDR3 sequences, around 27% found once. The CDR3 is made up of 17 amino acids. V was pared by 1 base and J by 4 bases, with 6 bases of the junction left unmatched. Germline-derived CDR1 and CDR2 are MGHRA and YSYEKL. The data originate from a study of T-cell memory formation after mild COVID-19. The sample consisted of PBMCs or a T cell subset sorted from them (not recorded which). The TCR originated in an adult woman who had mild COVID-19 (a few samples of this study predate the infection). Cell type and time point are not known. V usage is TRBV4-1 and J usage is TRBJ2-4, with 11 bases identical to TRBD2. CDR3 sequence (DNA): TGCGCCAGCAGCCAAGTGCCTAGCGGGGGGCCGAAAAACATTCAGTACTTC. Its protein product is CASSQVPSGGPKNIQYF.